The 25 T cell receptor beta chains below were found in one sample sequenced in a study of shared clonotypes between healthy human individuals. Sequenced by immunoSEQ multiplex PCR; TCRdb stores in-frame clones only, minus some. The top ten hold less than 2% of the sample, which has hundreds of thousands of clones, approximately 74% seen once. The material sequenced was memory CD4+ T cells sorted from blood. This sample's subset: CD45RA-negative fraction. Receptors originate from a woman aged 25 to 39 in good health.

This clone occurred once. The chain joins TRBV19 to TRBJ1-4, with 7 positions matching TRBD1. The CDR3 consists of 13 residues. Per germline, CDR1 LNHDA and CDR2 SQIVND (reference sequence). V gave up 8 bases and J gave up 5 bases; unmatched junction bases: 5. CDR3 residues: CASARGANEKLFF. The CDR3 DNA reads TGTGCCAGTGCCAGGGGGGCAAATGAAAAACTGTTTTTT.

The gene calls are TRBV6-5 and TRBJ1-4; D might be TRBD1 (5 bases). Germline CDR1 reads MNHEY; CDR2 reads SVGAGI. CDR3 size: 13 residues. The V and J ends lost 6 bases and 4 bases respectively, with 9 bases between them. The CDR3 loop is CASSPGDNEKLFF. As DNA, the CDR3 is TGTGCCAGCAGCCCGGGGGATAATGAAAAACTGTTTTTT.

The chain employs TRBV28 and TRBJ2-7, with D perhaps TRBD1 (5 bases). There are 13 residues in the CDR3. Germline V gene lookup returns CDR1 MDHEN and CDR2 SYDVKM. Trimming left V 6 bases short and J 5 bases short, with 14 bases between. The CDR3 here is CASSSLIRDEQYF. In DNA, the CDR3 is TGTGCCAGCAGCTCCCTCATCAGGGACGAGCAGTACTTC.

V gene TRBV11-1 combines with J gene TRBJ2-3, with 7 positions matching TRBD1. Unmatched junction bases numbered 7, after V lost 4 bases and J lost 3 bases. Germline V gene lookup returns CDR1 SGHAT and CDR2 FQDESV (reference sequence). The CDR3 contains 15 residues. The CDR3 DNA follows: TGTGCCAGCAGCTATTCCGGGACAGCTACAGATACGCAGTATTTT. Translated, it gives CASSYSGTATDTQYF.

This clone was seen only once. J is TRBJ1-2 and V is TRBV30, with TRBD1 matching 12 bases. The V segment lost 0 bases and the J segment 4 bases; nucleotides outside the gene matches: 15. CDR3 length: 19 residues. Germline assignment: CDR1 GTSNPN and CDR2 SVGIG (reference sequence). Here the CDR3 reads CAWSVRSLGQGAWGYGYTF. The CDR3 bases are TGTGCCTGGAGTGTACGAAGTTTGGGACAGGGGGCTTGGGGCTATGGCTACACCTTC.

This chain joins TRBV19 and TRBJ1-6; 8 bases match TRBD1. The CDR3 is made up of 14 amino acids. Germline CDR1 is LNHDA and CDR2 is SQIVND (reference sequence). V lost 5 bases to trimming and J lost 10 bases; unmatched junction nucleotides: 7. The CDR3 loop is CASSLGTGGSPLHF. The CDR3 nucleotides are TGTGCCAGTAGTTTAGGGACAGGCGGATCACCCCTCCACTTT.

CDR3 protein: CASSLGHPGVGEQYF. CDR3 sequence (DNA): TGCGCCAGCAGCTTGGGCCACCCAGGGGTGGGGGAGCAGTACTTC. The rearrangement joins TRBV5-1 to TRBJ2-7, with D possibly matching TRBD1 (6 bases). The CDR3 totals 15 residues. V lost 0 bases and J lost 7, with 17 bases in between. Germline loops: CDR1 SGHRS, CDR2 YFSETQ. Based on the CDR3 plus reference TRBV5-1 and TRBJ2-7, the full variable domain is KAGVTQTPRYLIKTRGQQVTLSCSPISGHRSVSWYQQTPGQGLQFLFEYFSETQRNKGNFPGRFSGRQFSNSRSEMNVSTLELGDSALYLCASSLGHPGVGEQYFGPGTRLTVT.

CDR3 loop: CAISSQGKGNTEAFF. As DNA, the CDR3 is TGTGCCATCAGTAGCCAGGGGAAGGGGAACACTGAAGCTTTCTTT. The genes are TRBV10-3 and TRBJ1-1; TRBD1 is a possible D gene (6 bases). The V gene lost 5 bases and the J gene lost 1 base, with 14 bases spanning the gap. From germline, CDR1 is ENHRY and CDR2 SYGVKD. The CDR3 runs to 15 residues.

This CDR3 reads CASNTGSSGANVLTF. CDR3 DNA: TGCGCCAGCAATACAGGGAGCTCTGGGGCCAACGTCCTGACTTTC. This chain connects TRBV5-1 to TRBJ2-6; TRBD1 is a possible D gene (6 bases). Germline lookup yields CDR1 SGHRS and CDR2 YFSETQ. The V and J ends lost 6 bases and 0 bases respectively, with 10 bases between them. This CDR3 is built from 15 residues.

The chain has TRBV5-1 and TRBJ1-2; D uncertain. In germline, CDR1 is SGHRS, CDR2 YFSETQ. This CDR3 spans 14 amino acids. Trimming cost V 4 bases and J 3 bases, with 13 bases left between them. The CDR3 DNA reads as TGCGCCAGCAGCCCCGGCCGACGGCACTATGGCTACACCTTC. This codes for CASSPGRRHYGYTF.

The sample holds a few counts of this clone. V usage is TRBV19 and J usage is TRBJ2-2; D unresolved. Germline V gives CDR1 LNHDA, CDR2 SQIVND (reference sequence). This CDR3 contains 14 residues. V was clipped by 5 bases and J by 2 bases, with 9 bases between them. CDR3 residues: CASSRKQNTGELFF. In DNA form, the CDR3 reads TGTGCCAGTAGTCGTAAACAAAACACCGGGGAGCTGTTTTTT.

This clone was seen a few times. The gene calls are TRBV28 and TRBJ2-7; D gene unclear. Per the germline V gene, CDR1 is MDHEN and CDR2 is SYDVKM. Trimming left V 5 bases short and J 4 bases short, with 6 bases between. CDR3 size: 11 residues. The CDR3 spells CASSHLYEQYF. DNA of the CDR3: TGTGCCAGCAGTCACCTTTACGAGCAGTACTTC.

The sample holds one count of this clone. This chain links TRBV6-1 with TRBJ2-5; D is ambiguous. The CDR3 sequence is 12 residues long. Trimming cost V 3 bases and J 2 bases, with 4 bases left between them. The V gene's germline CDR1 is MNHNS and CDR2 SASEGT. Here the CDR3 reads CASSDAQETQYF. The CDR3 DNA follows: TGTGCCAGCAGTGACGCTCAAGAGACCCAGTACTTC.

DNA for the CDR3: TGCGCCAGCAGCCAAGCTGACAGGGATGATCAGCCCCAGCATTTT. It translates to CASSQADRDDQPQHF. The rearrangement links TRBV4-1 to TRBJ1-5; 7 bases align to TRBD1. CDR3 length equals 15 residues. V lost 1 base to trimming and J lost 5 bases; unmatched junction nucleotides: 5. The germline CDR1 and CDR2 sequences are MGHRA and YSYEKL.

The genes are TRBV10-1 and TRBJ1-1; D remains ambiguous. CDR3 size: 14 residues. V was cut by 3 bases and J by 5 bases, with 13 bases left in between. Germline V gene sequence: CDR1 WNHNN, CDR2 SYGVQD (reference sequence). CDR3 sequence: CASSERREGTEAFF. CDR3 DNA sequence: TGCGCCAGCAGTGAAAGGAGGGAAGGAACTGAAGCTTTCTTT.

This clone has only a few counts. The chain uses TRBV13 and TRBJ1-1; D remains unclear. This CDR3 is built from 14 residues. Germline V gives CDR1 PRHDT, CDR2 FYEKMQ (reference sequence). With 0 bases removed from V and 0 bases from J, the gap between germline ends came to 5 bases. The CDR3 spells CASSLGALNTEAFF. The CDR3 region has the DNA TGTGCCAGCAGCTTAGGAGCTTTGAACACTGAAGCTTTCTTT. Supplemented by reference TRBV13 and TRBJ1-1, the full variable domain reads AAGVIQSPRHLIKEKRETATLKCYPIPRHDTVYWYQQGPGQDPQFLISFYEKMQSDKGSIPDRFSAQQFSDYHSELNMSSLELGDSALYFCASSLGALNTEAFFGQGTRLTVV.

The chain employs TRBV2 and TRBJ2-7; 8 bases line up with TRBD1. The junction had 7 bases not matched to a gene; V was cut back by 7 bases and J by 5 bases. Per germline, CDR1 SNHLY and CDR2 FYNNEI. This CDR3 has 13 residues. The CDR3 DNA follows: TGTGCCAGCAATGGGGACAGGACTCACGAGCAGTACTTC. It is translated as CASNGDRTHEQYF.

CDR3 DNA sequence: TGTGCCAGCAGTGTGACTAGCGGGTTCGCCTACGAGCAGTACTTC. Translation gives CASSVTSGFAYEQYF. The chain recombines TRBV28 with TRBJ2-7, with TRBD2 matching over 10 bases. The CDR3 has 15 residues. The V segment lost 5 bases and the J segment 2 bases; nucleotides outside the gene matches: 6. Germline-derived CDR1 and CDR2 are MDHEN and SYDVKM.

The chain employs TRBV30 and TRBJ2-5; TRBD1 is a possible D gene (6 bases). The J call is in doubt because the DNA end fits TRBJ2-7 better. The CDR3 covers 12 residues. In germline, CDR1 is GTSNPN, CDR2 SVGIG (reference sequence). DNA for the CDR3: TGTGCCTGGAGTCCACAGGGCTACGAGCAGTACTTC. This gives the protein CAWSPQGYEQYF.

This chain joins TRBV27 and TRBJ2-7, with D possibly being TRBD1 (6 bases). Trimming took 6 bases from V and 2 from J, leaving 11 bases between them. The CDR3 is made up of 13 amino acids. Looked up from germline, CDR1 is MNHEY and CDR2 is SMNVEV (reference sequence). The CDR3 loop reads CASRPTGTYEQYF. The CDR3 nucleotides are TGTGCCAGCAGACCGACAGGAACCTACGAGCAGTACTTC.

The rearrangement links TRBV28 to TRBJ2-1; 9 nucleotides match TRBD1. CDR3 length: 16 residues. The V gene end was trimmed by 6 bases and the J gene end by 5 bases; junction bases not matched to a gene: 11. Germline loops: CDR1 MDHEN, CDR2 SYDVKM. The CDR3 region has the DNA TGTGCCAGCAGGCTTACAGGGGGCGTAATTAACAATGAGCAGTTCTTC. Residues: CASRLTGGVINNEQFF. Full variable domain (outside the CDR3, taken from reference TRBV28 and TRBJ2-1): DVKVTQSSRYLVKRTGEKVFLECVQDMDHENMFWYRQDPGLGLRLIYFSYDVKMKEKGDIPEGYSVSREKKERFSLILESASTNQTSMYLCASRLTGGVINNEQFFGPGTRLTVL.

The table lists this clone with many counts. This chain connects TRBV7-9 to TRBJ2-5; no clear D. The V end lost 5 bases, the J end lost 1 base, and 11 bases lay between the germline ends. CDR1 and CDR2 from the germline V gene are SEHNR and FQNEAQ (reference sequence). This CDR3 contains 14 residues. The CDR3 DNA reads as TGTGCCAGCAGCCCCAACGGTGGCCAAGAGACCCAGTACTTC. Translating it yields CASSPNGGQETQYF.

This clone came up many times. At the DNA level, this CDR3 is encoded by other sequences in the same sample as well. The chain is built from TRBV5-1 and TRBJ1-4; TRBD1 matches 8 bases. The germline V gene has CDR1 SGHRS and CDR2 YFSETQ. The CDR3 consists of 14 residues. V gave up 0 bases and J gave up 8 bases; unmatched junction bases: 3. CDR3 sequence: CASSLGDRNEKLFF. The CDR3, as DNA: TGCGCCAGCAGCTTGGGGGACAGGAACGAAAAACTGTTTTTT.

A remark on this clone: At the DNA level, this CDR3 is encoded by other sequences in the same sample as well. V usage is TRBV28 and J usage is TRBJ1-2; possible D gene TRBD1, 5 bases. This CDR3 is built from 12 residues. Germline V CDR1 and CDR2: MDHEN, SYDVKM. Trimming shortened V by 3 bases and J by 5 bases, and 7 bases separated the two germline ends. This CDR3 is CASSLGVYGYTF. For the CDR3, the DNA is TGTGCCAGCAGTTTGGGGGTATATGGCTACACCTTC.

About this clone: The sample has other DNA sequences that encode this CDR3 too. The chain is built from TRBV15 and TRBJ1-3; 9 bases are a match to TRBD1. CDR1 is LNHNV, CDR2 YYDKDF, per germline (reference sequence). The CDR3 is made up of 15 amino acids. V shed 3 bases and J 1 base; nucleotides not matched to a gene: 1. CDR3 bases: TGTGCCACCAGCAGGGACAGGGGTTCTGGAAACACCATATATTTT. Protein product: CATSRDRGSGNTIYF.